This TCR beta chain was sequenced in a study of beta chain features in type 1 diabetes. Study results and limitations: TCRB CDR3s were moderately but significantly shorter in Type 1 diabetes patients in all four CD4+ subsets. Healthy donors had naive, central memory and Treg TCRB repertoires that appeared less similar than those seen among patients.

Expressed TCRB transcripts were sequenced because the isolated RNA had all been reverse transcribed beforehand. Repertoires were generated with immunoSEQ multiplex PCR, while TCRdb's copy carries only in-frame clones and drops some. Here the sample spans 240,000 or so clones, roughly 14% being singletons. Every sorted population was more than 95% pure. As regards this clone: Its antigen is not known.

The CDR3 runs 12 residues. V gave up 6 bases and J gave up 4 bases; unmatched junction bases: 3. Germline loops: CDR1 SGHRS, CDR2 YFSETQ. The source is a young man with type 1 diabetes. The specimen was naive CD4+ T cells from blood. The rearrangement joins TRBV5-1 to TRBJ1-2, with 7 bases that match TRBD1. CDR3 region: CASTRDSYGYTF. CDR3 sequence (DNA): TGCGCCAGCACCCGGGACAGCTATGGCTACACCTTC.